Sequencing of this T cell receptor (beta chain) was carried out in a study of T cell changes during pregnancy in multiple sclerosis. CDR3 size: 15 residues. Germline V gene lookup returns CDR1 SGHNT and CDR2 YENEEA. The germline V and J ends were trimmed by 4 bases and 2 bases, with 12 bases remaining between them. Using immunoSEQ multiplex PCR, the repertoire was profiled, and TCRdb retains in-frame clones only, with some absent. The sample consists of fewer than 65,000 clones, roughly 93% of them appearing once. This sample comprised peripheral blood, obtained in the second trimester of pregnancy. The rearrangement joins TRBV11-3 to TRBJ2-1; D might be TRBD2 (5 bases). The sequence was obtained from a female donor with multiple sclerosis, enrolled in a pregnancy study. In DNA, the CDR3 is TGTGCCAGCAGCTCGGGGAAGCGCGCCTACAATGAGCAGTTCTTC. Its protein product is CASSSGKRAYNEQFF.